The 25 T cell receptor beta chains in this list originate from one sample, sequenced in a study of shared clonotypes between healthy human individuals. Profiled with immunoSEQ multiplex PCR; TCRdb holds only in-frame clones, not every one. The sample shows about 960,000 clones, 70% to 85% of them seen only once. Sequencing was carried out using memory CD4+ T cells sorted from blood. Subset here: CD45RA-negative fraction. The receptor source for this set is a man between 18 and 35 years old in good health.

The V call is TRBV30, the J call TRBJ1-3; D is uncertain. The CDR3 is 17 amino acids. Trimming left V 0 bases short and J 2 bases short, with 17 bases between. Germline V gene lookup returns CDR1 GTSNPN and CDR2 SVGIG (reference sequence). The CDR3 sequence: CAWSVVGRVQAGNTIYF. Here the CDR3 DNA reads TGTGCCTGGAGTGTAGTAGGGAGGGTCCAAGCTGGAAACACCATATATTTT.

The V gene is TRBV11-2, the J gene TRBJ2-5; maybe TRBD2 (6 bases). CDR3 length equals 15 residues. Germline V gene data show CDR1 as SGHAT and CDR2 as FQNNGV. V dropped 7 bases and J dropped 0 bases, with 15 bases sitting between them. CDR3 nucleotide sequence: TGTGCCAGCACCTTGGAGGGAAAAAACCAAGAGACCCAGTACTTC. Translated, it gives CASTLEGKNQETQYF.

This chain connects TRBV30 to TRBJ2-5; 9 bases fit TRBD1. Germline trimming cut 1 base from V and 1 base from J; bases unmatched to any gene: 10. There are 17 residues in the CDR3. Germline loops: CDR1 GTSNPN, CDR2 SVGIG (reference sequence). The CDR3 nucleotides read TGTGCCTGGAGTGGAAAACCGGGACAGGGATCCCAAGAGACCCAGTACTTC. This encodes CAWSGKPGQGSQETQYF.

CDR3 DNA sequence: TGTGCCAGCAGTGGGGGGGCCCAGCCCCAGCATTTT. Residues: CASSGGAQPQHF. This chain connects TRBV6-1 to TRBJ1-5; TRBD1 is a possible D gene (6 bases). Trimming shortened V by 4 bases and J by 7 bases, and 8 bases separated the two germline ends. The CDR3 spans 12 residues. Germline V gives CDR1 MNHNS, CDR2 SASEGT.

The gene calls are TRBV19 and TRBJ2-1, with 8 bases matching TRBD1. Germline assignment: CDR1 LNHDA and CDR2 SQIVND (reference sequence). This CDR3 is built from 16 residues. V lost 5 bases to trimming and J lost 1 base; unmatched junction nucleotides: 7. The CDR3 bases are TGTGCCAGTAGTCTATTCAGGGGGCGATCCTACAATGAGCAGTTCTTC. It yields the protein CASSLFRGRSYNEQFF.

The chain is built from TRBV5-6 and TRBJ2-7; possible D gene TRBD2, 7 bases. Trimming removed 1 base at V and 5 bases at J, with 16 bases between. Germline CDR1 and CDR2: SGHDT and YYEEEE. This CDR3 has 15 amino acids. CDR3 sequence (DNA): TGTGCCAGCAGCTTGCACGGGGGGCGCCTGGACGAGCAGTACTTC. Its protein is CASSLHGGRLDEQYF.

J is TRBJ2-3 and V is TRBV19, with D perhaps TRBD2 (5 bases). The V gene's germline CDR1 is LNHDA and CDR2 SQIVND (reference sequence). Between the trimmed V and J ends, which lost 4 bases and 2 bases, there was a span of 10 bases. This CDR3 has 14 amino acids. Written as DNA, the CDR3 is TGTGCCAGTAGTACTCAGACTACCACAGATACGCAGTATTTT. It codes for CASSTQTTTDTQYF. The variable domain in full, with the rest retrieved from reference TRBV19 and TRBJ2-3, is DGGITQSPKYLFRKEGQNVTLSCEQNLNHDAMYWYRQDPGQGLRLIYYSQIVNDFQKGDIAEGYSVSREKKESFPLTVTSAQKNPTAFYLCASSTQTTTDTQYFGPGTRLTVL.

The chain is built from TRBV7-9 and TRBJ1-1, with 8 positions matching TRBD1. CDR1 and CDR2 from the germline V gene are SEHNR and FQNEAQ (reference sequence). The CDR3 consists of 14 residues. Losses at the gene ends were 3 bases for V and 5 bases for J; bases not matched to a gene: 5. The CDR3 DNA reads TGTGCCAGCAGCTTCAGGGGGCGCGAAACTGAAGCTTTCTTT. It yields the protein CASSFRGRETEAFF.

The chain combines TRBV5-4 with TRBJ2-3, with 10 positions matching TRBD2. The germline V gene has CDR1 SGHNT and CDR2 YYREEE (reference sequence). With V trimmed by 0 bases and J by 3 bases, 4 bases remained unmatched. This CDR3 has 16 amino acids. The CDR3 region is CASSLAAGGPTDTQYF. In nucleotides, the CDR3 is TGTGCCAGCAGCTTGGCAGCGGGAGGGCCTACAGATACGCAGTATTTT. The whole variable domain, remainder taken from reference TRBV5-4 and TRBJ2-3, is ETGVTQSPTHLIKTRGQQVTLRCSSQSGHNTVSWYQQALGQGPQFIFQYYREEENGRGNFPPRFSGLQFPNYSSELNVNALELDDSALYLCASSLAAGGPTDTQYFGPGTRLTVL.

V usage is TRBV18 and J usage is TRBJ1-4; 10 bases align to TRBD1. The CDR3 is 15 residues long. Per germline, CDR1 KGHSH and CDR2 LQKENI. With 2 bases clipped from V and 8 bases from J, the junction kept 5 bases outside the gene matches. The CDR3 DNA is TGTGCCAGCTCACCAGGGACAGGGGTCTCAGAAAAACTGTTTTTT. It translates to CASSPGTGVSEKLFF.

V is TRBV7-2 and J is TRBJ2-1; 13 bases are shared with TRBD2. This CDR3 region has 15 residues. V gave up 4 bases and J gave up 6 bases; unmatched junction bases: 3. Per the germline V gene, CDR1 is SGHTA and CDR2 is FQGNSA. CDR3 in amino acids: CASSSTSGRTNEQFF. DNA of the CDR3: TGTGCCAGCAGCTCGACTAGCGGGAGGACCAATGAGCAGTTCTTC.

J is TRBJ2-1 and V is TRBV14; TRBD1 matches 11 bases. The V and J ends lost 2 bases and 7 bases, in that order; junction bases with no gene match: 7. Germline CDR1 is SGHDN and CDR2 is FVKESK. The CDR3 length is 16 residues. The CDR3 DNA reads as TGTGCCAGCAGCCAAAGAAGGACAGGGGGCAGGAATGAGCAGTTCTTC. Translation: CASSQRRTGGRNEQFF.

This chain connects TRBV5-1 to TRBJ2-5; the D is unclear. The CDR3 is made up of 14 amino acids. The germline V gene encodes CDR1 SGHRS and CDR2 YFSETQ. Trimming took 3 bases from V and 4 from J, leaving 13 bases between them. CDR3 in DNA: TGCGCCAGCAGCTATTCTACGACCGGAGAGACCCAGTACTTC. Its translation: CASSYSTTGETQYF.

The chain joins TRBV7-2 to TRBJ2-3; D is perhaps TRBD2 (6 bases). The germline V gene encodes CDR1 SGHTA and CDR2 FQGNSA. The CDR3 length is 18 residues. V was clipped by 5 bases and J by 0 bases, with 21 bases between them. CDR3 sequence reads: CASSPVAVLLTSTDTQYF. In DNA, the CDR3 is TGTGCCAGCAGCCCCGTAGCGGTCCTATTGACTAGCACAGATACGCAGTATTTT. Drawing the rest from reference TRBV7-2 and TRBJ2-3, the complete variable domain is GAGVSQSPSNKVTEKGKDVELRCDPISGHTALYWYRQSLGQGLEFLIYFQGNSAPDKSGLPSDRFSAERTGGSVSTLTIQRTQQEDSAVYLCASSPVAVLLTSTDTQYFGPGTRLTVL.

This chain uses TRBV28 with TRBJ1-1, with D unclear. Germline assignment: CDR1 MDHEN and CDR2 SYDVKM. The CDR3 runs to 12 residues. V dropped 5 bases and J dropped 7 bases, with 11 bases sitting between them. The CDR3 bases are TGTGCCAGCAGTCAGTCGGCATATGAAGCTTTCTTT. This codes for CASSQSAYEAFF.

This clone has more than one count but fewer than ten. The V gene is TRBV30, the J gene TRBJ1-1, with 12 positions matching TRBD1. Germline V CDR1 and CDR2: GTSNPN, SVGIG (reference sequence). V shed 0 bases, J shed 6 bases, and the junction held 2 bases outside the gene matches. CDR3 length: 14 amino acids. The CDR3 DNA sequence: TGTGCCTGGAGTGTCGGGACAGGGGGCTCTGAAGCTTTCTTT. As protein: CAWSVGTGGSEAFF.

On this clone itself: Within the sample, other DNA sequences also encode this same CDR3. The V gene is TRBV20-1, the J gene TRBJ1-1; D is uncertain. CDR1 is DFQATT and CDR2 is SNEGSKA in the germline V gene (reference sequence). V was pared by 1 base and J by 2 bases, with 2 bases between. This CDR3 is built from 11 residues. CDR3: CSARANTEAFF. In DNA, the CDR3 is TGCAGTGCTAGAGCCAACACTGAAGCTTTCTTT.

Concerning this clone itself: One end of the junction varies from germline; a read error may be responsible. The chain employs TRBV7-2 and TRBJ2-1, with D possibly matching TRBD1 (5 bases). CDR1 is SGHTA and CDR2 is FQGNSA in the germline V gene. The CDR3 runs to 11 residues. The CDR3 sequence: CASSLGGLMVF. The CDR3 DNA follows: TGTGCCAGCAGCTTAGGGGGCCTTATGGTCTTC. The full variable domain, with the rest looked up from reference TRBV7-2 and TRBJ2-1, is GAGVSQSPSNKVTEKGKDVELRCDPISGHTALYWYRQSLGQGLEFLIYFQGNSAPDKSGLPSDRFSAERTGGSVSTLTIQRTQQEDSAVYLCASSLGGLMVFGPGTRLTVL.

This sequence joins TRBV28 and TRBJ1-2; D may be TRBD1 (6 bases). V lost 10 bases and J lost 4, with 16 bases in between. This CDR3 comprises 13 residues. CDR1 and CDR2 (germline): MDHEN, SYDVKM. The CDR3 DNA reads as TGTGCCATCTTGGACAGACGCACCTATGGCTACACCTTC. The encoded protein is CAILDRRTYGYTF.

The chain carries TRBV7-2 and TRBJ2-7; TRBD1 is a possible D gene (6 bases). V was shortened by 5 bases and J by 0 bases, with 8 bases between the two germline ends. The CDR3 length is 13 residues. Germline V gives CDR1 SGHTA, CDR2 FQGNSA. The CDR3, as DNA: TGTGCCAGCAGCCTCAGGGGCTCCTACGAGCAGTACTTC. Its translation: CASSLRGSYEQYF.

The chain's CDR3 is CASSQDRYEQYF. CDR3 sequence (DNA): TGTGCCAGCTCACAGGACAGGTACGAGCAGTACTTC. J is TRBJ2-7 and V is TRBV18, with 7 nucleotides matching TRBD1. CDR1 and CDR2 (germline): KGHSH, LQKENI. V lost 4 bases to trimming and J lost 4 bases; unmatched junction nucleotides: 1. This CDR3 region has 12 residues.

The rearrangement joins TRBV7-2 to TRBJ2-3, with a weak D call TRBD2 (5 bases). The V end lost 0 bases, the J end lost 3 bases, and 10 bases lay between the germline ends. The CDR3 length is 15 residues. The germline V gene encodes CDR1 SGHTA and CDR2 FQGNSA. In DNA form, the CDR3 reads TGTGCCAGCAGCTTAGCTATAGCGAGAACAGATACGCAGTATTTT. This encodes CASSLAIARTDTQYF.

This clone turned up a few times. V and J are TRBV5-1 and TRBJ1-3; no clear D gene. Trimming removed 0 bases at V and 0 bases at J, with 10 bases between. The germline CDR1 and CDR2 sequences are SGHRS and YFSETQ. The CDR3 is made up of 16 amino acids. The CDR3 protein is CASSLVAVSSGNTIYF. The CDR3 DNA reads TGCGCCAGCAGCTTGGTAGCGGTGAGCTCTGGAAACACCATATATTTT.

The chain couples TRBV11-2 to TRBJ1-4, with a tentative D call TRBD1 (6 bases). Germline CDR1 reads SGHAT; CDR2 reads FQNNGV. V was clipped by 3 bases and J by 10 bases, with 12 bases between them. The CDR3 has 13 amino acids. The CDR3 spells CASSLGGSSKLFF. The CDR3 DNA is TGTGCCAGCAGCTTGGGGGGCTCGTCAAAACTGTTTTTT. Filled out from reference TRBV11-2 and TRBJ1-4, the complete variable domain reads EAGVAQSPRYKIIEKRQSVAFWCNPISGHATLYWYQQILGQGPKLLIQFQNNGVVDDSQLPKDRFSAERLKGVDSTLKIQPAKLEDSAVYLCASSLGGSSKLFFGSGTQLSVL.

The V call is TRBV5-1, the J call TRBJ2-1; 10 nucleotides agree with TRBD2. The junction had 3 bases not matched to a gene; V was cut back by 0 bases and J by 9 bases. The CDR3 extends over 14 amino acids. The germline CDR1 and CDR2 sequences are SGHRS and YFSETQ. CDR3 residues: CASSLEASGSEQFF. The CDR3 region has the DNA TGCGCCAGCAGCTTGGAAGCTAGCGGGAGTGAGCAGTTCTTC.